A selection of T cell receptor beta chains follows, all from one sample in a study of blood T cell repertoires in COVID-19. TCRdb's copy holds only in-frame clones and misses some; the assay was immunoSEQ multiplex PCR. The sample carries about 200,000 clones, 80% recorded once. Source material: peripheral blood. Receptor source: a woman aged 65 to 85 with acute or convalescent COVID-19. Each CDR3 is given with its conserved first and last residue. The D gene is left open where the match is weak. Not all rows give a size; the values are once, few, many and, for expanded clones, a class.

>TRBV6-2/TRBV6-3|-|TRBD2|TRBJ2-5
TGTGCCAGCAGTTACTCGCCCCGGGCTAGCGGGAGGAGAGAGACCCAGTACTTC
CASSYSPRASGRRETQYF
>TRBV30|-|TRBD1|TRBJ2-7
TGTGCCTGGAGTCCCCGGACAGGGATATCCTACGAGCAGTACTTC
CAWSPRTGISYEQYF
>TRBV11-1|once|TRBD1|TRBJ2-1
TGTGCCAGCAGCTTATCTCGGACAGGGCTTTACAATGAGCAGTTCTTC
CASSLSRTGLYNEQFF
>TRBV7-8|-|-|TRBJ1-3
TGTGCCAGCAGCCCCGGACATGACTCTGGAAACACCATATATTTT
CASSPGHDSGNTIYF
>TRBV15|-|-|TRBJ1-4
TGTGCCACCAGCAGACCAATGATACAGGACCATAATGAAAAACTGTTTTTT
CATSRPMIQDHNEKLFF
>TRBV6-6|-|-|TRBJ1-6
TGTGCCAGCAGTCTCCGGGGGATCGATAATTCACCCCTCCACTTT
CASSLRGIDNSPLHF
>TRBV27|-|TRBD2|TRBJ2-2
TGTGCCAGCAGCCCGACTAGCGGGAGGACCGGGGAGCTGTTTTTT
CASSPTSGRTGELFF
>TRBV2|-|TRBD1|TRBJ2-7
TGTGCCAGCAGGAAACCCCGGTATGGGACAGGGAACCACGAGCAGTACTTC
CASRKPRYGTGNHEQYF
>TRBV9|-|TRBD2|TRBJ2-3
TGTGCCAGCAGCCCCCGGCCGCTAGCGGGGGCTACAGATACGCAGTATTTT
CASSPRPLAGATDTQYF
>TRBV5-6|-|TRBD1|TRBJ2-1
TGTGCCAGCAGTTTCCTCGGACAGGGGGGGCAGTTCTTC
CASSFLGQGGQFF
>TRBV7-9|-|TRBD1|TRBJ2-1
TGTGCCAGCAGCATAATAGGGGGCCCCACCTACAATGAGCAGTTCTTC
CASSIIGGPTYNEQFF
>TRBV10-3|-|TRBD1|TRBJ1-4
TGTGCCATCAGTGGACAGGGAGATGAAAAACTGTTTTTT
CAISGQGDEKLFF
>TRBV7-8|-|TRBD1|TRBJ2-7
TGTGCCAGCAGCGAAAGACAGGGGAATGGCGCCTACGAGCAGTACTTC
CASSERQGNGAYEQYF
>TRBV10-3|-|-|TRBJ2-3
TGTGCCATCAGTGAGTTGACAAACTCATATACGCAGTATTTT
CAISELTNSYTQYF
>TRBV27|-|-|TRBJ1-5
TGTGCCAGCAGTTTAGCGGGACGGACCAATCAGCCCCAGCATTTT
CASSLAGRTNQPQHF
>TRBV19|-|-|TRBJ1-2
TGTGCCAGTAGTTTCGACATCGGTGGCTACACCTTC
CASSFDIGGYTF
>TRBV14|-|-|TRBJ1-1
TGTGCCAGCAGCCGCCTGGTTGGGGGGGATGGAGCTTTCTTT
CASSRLVGGDGAFF
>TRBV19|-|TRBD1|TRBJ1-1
TGTGCCAGTAGTTCACAGGGGAATGAAGCTTTCTTT
CASSSQGNEAFF
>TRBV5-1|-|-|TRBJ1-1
TGCGCCAGCAGGGGGGCGTGGGGCACTGAAGCTTTCTTT
CASRGAWGTEAFF
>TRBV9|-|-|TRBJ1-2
TGTGCCAGCAGCGCCCAACCCTCCAGGACAAAGGGCTCCTATGGCTACACCTTC
CASSAQPSRTKGSYGYTF
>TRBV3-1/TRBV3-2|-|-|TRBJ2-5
TGTGCCAGCAGCTGCCGGGGGTGGCAAGAGACCCAGTACTTC
CASSCRGWQETQYF
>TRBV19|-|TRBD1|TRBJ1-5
TGTGCCAGCGGAGGGAGGGACAGGGGCGCTCAGCCCCAGCATTTT
CASGGRDRGAQPQHF
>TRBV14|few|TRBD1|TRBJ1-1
TGTGCCAGCAGCCGGAACAGGGGCCTAGAAGCTTTCTTT
CASSRNRGLEAFF
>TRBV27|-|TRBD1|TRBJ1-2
TGTGCCAGCAGTAGACAGGGGGATAACTATGGCTACACCTTC
CASSRQGDNYGYTF
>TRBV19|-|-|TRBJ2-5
TGTGCCACCGCGCCACAGGTCCAAGAGACCCAGTACTTC
CATAPQVQETQYF
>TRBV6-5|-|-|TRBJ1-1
TGTGCCAGCAGTCGAACCGGGAGGACTGAAGCTTTCTTT
CASSRTGRTEAFF
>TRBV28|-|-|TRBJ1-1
TGTGCCAGCATGGCCACCACAACACGTGAAGCTTTCTTT
CASMATTTREAFF
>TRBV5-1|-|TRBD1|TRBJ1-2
TGCGCCAGCAGCTGGATTCCGGCGGGACAGGGGGCCCTTGGCTACACCTTC
CASSWIPAGQGALGYTF
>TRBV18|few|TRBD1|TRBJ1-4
TGTGCCAGCTCACCCCGTGGGACAGGGAATGAAAAACTGTTTTTT
CASSPRGTGNEKLFF
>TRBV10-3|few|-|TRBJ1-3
TGTGCCATCAGGCCCGCAGGGGCCGGGCCCGACTCTGGAAACACCATATATTTT
CAIRPAGAGPDSGNTIYF
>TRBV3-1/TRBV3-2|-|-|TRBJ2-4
TGTGCCAGCAGCCAAGATTGGCTAAACATTCAGTACTTC
CASSQDWLNIQYF
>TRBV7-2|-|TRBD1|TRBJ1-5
TGTGCCAGCAGCCCTTGGGACAGGGGGCTCTATCAGCCCCAGCATTTT
CASSPWDRGLYQPQHF
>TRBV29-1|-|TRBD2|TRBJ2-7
TGCAGCGCCTTGACTAGCGGGAAGTACGAGCAGTACTTC
CSALTSGKYEQYF
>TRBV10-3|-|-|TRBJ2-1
TGTGCCATCAGTGAAACCAGGGATACTGAGCAGTTCTTC
CAISETRDTEQFF
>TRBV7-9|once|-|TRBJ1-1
TGTGCCAGCAGCTTACCCTTCCGGAACACTGAAGCTTTCTTT
CASSLPFRNTEAFF
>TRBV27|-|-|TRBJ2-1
TGTGCCAGCACCAAAGACGGAGGCCCCTACAATGAGCAGTTCTTC
CASTKDGGPYNEQFF
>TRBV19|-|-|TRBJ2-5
TGTGCCAGTAGTATGGGACTGCTACAAGAGACCCAGTACTTC
CASSMGLLQETQYF
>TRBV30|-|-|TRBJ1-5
TGTGCCTGGAGTGAGGGGGGGGGTCAGCCCCAGCATTTT
CAWSEGGGQPQHF
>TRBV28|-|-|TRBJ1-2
TGTGCCAGCAGTTTATTCTGGTCCTATAACTATGGCTACACCTTC
CASSLFWSYNYGYTF